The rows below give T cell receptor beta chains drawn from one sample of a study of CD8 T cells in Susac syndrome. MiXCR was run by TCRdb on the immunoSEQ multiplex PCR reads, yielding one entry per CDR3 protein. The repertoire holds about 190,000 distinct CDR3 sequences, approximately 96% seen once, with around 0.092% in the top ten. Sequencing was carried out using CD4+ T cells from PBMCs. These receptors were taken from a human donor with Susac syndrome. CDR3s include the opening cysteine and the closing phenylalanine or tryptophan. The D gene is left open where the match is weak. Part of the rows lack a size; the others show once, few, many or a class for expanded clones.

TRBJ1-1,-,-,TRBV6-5,CASRKDRLFTEAFF,TGTGCCAGCAGAAAGGACAGACTTTTTACTGAAGCTTTCTTT
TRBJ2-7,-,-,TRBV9,CASSVAEGGYEQYF,TGTGCCAGCAGCGTAGCGGAGGGGGGCTACGAGCAGTACTTC
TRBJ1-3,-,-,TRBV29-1,CSVERGLSGNTIYF,TGCAGCGTTGAGAGAGGGCTCTCTGGAAACACCATATATTTT
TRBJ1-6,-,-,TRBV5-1,CASSLAPTTNSNSPLHF,TGCGCCAGCAGCTTGGCCCCGACCACCAATTCTAATTCACCCCTCCACTTT
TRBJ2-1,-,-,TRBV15,CATSRDHVRSYNEQFF,TGTGCCACCAGCAGAGATCATGTCAGATCCTACAATGAGCAGTTCTTC
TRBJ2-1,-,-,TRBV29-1,CSVVGGSEQFF,TGCAGCGTTGTGGGGGGAAGCGAGCAGTTCTTC
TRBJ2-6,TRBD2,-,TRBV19,CASRLAGGSGANVLTF,TGTGCCAGTCGACTAGCGGGGGGTTCTGGGGCCAACGTCCTGACTTTC
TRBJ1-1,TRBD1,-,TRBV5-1,CASSFVSRGDTEAFF,TGCGCCAGCAGCTTTGTGAGCAGGGGGGATACTGAAGCTTTCTTT
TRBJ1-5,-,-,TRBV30,CAWSGTAVNQPQHF,TGTGCCTGGAGTGGGACAGCCGTCAATCAGCCCCAGCATTTT
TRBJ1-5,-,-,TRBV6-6,CASSYREFNQPQHF,TGTGCCAGCAGTTATAGGGAGTTCAATCAGCCCCAGCATTTT
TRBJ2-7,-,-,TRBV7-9,CASSLAGISSYEQYF,TGTGCCAGCAGCTTAGCGGGTATAAGCTCCTACGAGCAGTACTTC
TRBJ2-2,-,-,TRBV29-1,CSVRQANTGELFF,TGCAGCGTTCGACAAGCGAACACCGGGGAGCTGTTTTTT
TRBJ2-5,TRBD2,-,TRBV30,CAWSVPSGGALRETQYF,TGTGCCTGGAGTGTTCCTAGCGGGGGTGCTCTTAGAGAGACCCAGTACTTC
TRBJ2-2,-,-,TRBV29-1,CSGTGSQVTGELFF,TGCAGCGGCACCGGGAGCCAGGTGACCGGGGAGCTGTTTTTT
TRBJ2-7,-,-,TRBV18,CASSPALTYEQYF,TGTGCCAGCTCACCGGCGTTAACCTACGAGCAGTACTTC
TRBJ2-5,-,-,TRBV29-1,CSMYSGIKETQYF,TGCAGCATGTACAGTGGGATAAAGGAGACCCAGTACTTC
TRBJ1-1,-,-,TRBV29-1,CSVGFPGLNTEAFF,TGCAGCGTTGGTTTTCCGGGGTTGAACACTGAAGCTTTCTTT
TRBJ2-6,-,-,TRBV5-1,CASTHEAGANVLTF,TGCGCCAGCACCCATGAAGCCGGGGCCAACGTCCTGACTTTC
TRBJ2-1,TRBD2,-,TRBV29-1,CSVERLSGTRGYNEQFF,TGCAGCGTTGAGCGTCTTTCCGGGACTAGGGGCTACAATGAGCAGTTCTTC
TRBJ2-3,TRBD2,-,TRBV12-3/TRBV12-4,CASSFGDYTQYF,TGTGCCAGCAGTTTTGGGGACTACACGCAGTATTTT
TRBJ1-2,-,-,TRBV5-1,CASSLDFGAERAGYTF,TGCGCCAGCAGCTTGGATTTCGGAGCTGAGAGGGCCGGCTACACCTTC
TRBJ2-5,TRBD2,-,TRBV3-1,CASSDQGLAGGGETQYF,TGTGCCAGCAGCGACCAGGGGCTAGCGGGGGGTGGAGAGACCCAGTACTTC
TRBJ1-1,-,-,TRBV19,CASRPRQTNTEAFF,TGTGCCAGTAGACCAAGACAGACGAACACTGAAGCTTTCTTT
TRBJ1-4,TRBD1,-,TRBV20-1,CSARDPVGQGNNEKLFF,TGCAGTGCTAGAGATCCGGTGGGACAGGGTAATAATGAAAAACTGTTTTTT
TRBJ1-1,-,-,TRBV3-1,CASTSTPNTEAFF,TGTGCCAGCACCTCGACCCCTAACACTGAAGCTTTCTTT
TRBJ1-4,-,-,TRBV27,CASSPRLATNEKLFF,TGTGCCAGCAGTCCTCGATTGGCAACTAATGAAAAACTGTTTTTT
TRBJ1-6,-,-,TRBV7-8,CASSLVTDSPLHF,TGTGCCAGCAGCTTAGTGACGGATTCACCCCTCCACTTT
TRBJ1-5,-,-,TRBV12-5,CASGLVTPALKSQPQHF,TGTGCTAGTGGTTTGGTAACACCAGCTCTAAAGAGCCAGCCCCAGCATTTT
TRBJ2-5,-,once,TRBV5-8,CASSSGQLGETQYF,TGTGCCAGCAGCTCGGGGCAATTGGGGGAGACCCAGTACTTC
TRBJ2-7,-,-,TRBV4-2,CASSQDGGALTSSYEQYF,TGTGCCAGCAGCCAAGACGGGGGAGCGCTTACATCATCCTACGAGCAGTACTTC
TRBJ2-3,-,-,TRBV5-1,CASSLVGDPSTDTQYF,TGCGCCAGCAGCTTGGTAGGGGACCCAAGCACAGATACGCAGTATTTT
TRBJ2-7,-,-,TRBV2,CASSEQDNSEQYF,TGTGCCAGCAGTGAACAGGACAACAGCGAGCAGTACTTC
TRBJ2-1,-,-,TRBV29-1,CSVGVIDNEQFF,TGCAGCGTTGGGGTTATAGACAATGAGCAGTTCTTC
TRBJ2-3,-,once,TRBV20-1,CSVIRRSYTDTQYF,TGCAGTGTGATTCGGCGTAGTTACACAGATACGCAGTATTTT
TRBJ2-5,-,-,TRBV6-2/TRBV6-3,CASSYRGVSGETQYF,TGTGCCAGCAGTTACCGCGGGGTTTCAGGAGAGACCCAGTACTTC
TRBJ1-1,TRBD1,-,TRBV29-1,CSLAGRGLNTEAFF,TGCAGCCTTGCAGGCAGGGGGCTGAACACTGAAGCTTTCTTT
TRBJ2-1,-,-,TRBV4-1,CASSQDRWEARGNEQFF,TGCGCCAGCAGCCAAGATCGGTGGGAGGCCCGAGGCAATGAGCAGTTCTTC
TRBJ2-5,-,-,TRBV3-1,CARLWGRRVTQYF,TGTGCCAGGCTTTGGGGGAGACGGGTTACCCAGTACTTC
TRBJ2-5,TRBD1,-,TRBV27,CASSSRQGSLDPQYF,TGTGCCAGCAGTTCCCGACAGGGGTCCCTCGACCCCCAGTACTTC
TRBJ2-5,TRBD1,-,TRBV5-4,CASSLVDRGSETQYF,TGTGCCAGCAGCTTGGTTGACAGGGGATCGGAGACCCAGTACTTC
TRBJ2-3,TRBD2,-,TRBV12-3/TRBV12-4,CASSAGAGGPDTQYF,TGTGCCAGCAGTGCGGGGGCGGGGGGACCAGATACGCAGTATTTT
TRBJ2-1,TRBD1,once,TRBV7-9,CASSIPGTDYNEQFF,TGTGCCAGCAGCATCCCCGGGACAGACTACAATGAGCAGTTCTTC
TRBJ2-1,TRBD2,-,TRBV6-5,CASRSGGVTEQFF,TGTGCCAGCAGAAGCGGGGGGGTCACTGAGCAGTTCTTC
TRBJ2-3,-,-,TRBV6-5,CASSPIITADTQYF,TGTGCCAGCAGCCCTATCATTACAGCAGATACGCAGTATTTT
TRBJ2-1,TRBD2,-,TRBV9,CASSQAGGALEQFF,TGTGCCAGCAGCCAGGCCGGGGGGGCGCTGGAGCAGTTCTTC
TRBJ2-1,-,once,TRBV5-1,CATSTGGPYNEQFF,TGCGCCACCTCAACCGGGGGGCCGTACAATGAGCAGTTCTTC
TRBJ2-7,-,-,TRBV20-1,CSAAGSPPSLEQYF,TGCAGTGCTGCCGGGTCTCCTCCCTCCCTCGAGCAGTACTTC
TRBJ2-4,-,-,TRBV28,CASSFWPGGRLAKNIQYF,TGTGCCAGCAGTTTTTGGCCCGGAGGTAGGCTAGCCAAAAACATTCAGTACTTC